A single sample gave rise to the 20 T cell receptor beta chains below, sequenced in a study of shared T cell receptors in the human thymus. Profiling relied on immunoSEQ multiplex PCR, and the TCRdb table lists in-frame clones only, not all of them. Of roughly 500,000 clones listed, 70% to 80% were seen once; the top ten hold 0.013%. These same data were also listed under a study on human thymus T cells.

Source material: thymocytes. Receptors were obtained from a boy younger than two with a congenital heart defect.

This clone has a handful of counts. V and J are TRBV28 and TRBJ1-5; D possibly corresponds to TRBD1 (6 bases). The V end was cut by 5 bases, the J end by 1 base, with 15 bases between. CDR1 is MDHEN and CDR2 is SYDVKM in the germline V gene. CDR3 length: 16 amino acids. The CDR3 DNA sequence: TGTGCCAGCAGTATCGGACAGTTCGGGAGCAATCAGCCCCAGCATTTT. It specifies CASSIGQFGSNQPQHF. Full variable domain (outside the CDR3, taken from reference TRBV28 and TRBJ1-5): DVKVTQSSRYLVKRTGEKVFLECVQDMDHENMFWYRQDPGLGLRLIYFSYDVKMKEKGDIPEGYSVSREKKERFSLILESASTNQTSMYLCASSIGQFGSNQPQHFGDGTRLSIL.

V usage is TRBV28 and J usage is TRBJ1-3, with 7 bases identical to TRBD1. After removal of 6 bases from V and 0 bases from J, the junction contained 5 bases not matched to a gene. CDR3 length equals 15 residues. Per germline, CDR1 MDHEN and CDR2 SYDVKM. CDR3 sequence reads: CASRTRGSSGNTIYF. The CDR3 bases are TGTGCCAGCAGGACCAGGGGGAGCTCTGGAAACACCATATATTTT. Supplemented by reference TRBV28 and TRBJ1-3, the full variable domain reads DVKVTQSSRYLVKRTGEKVFLECVQDMDHENMFWYRQDPGLGLRLIYFSYDVKMKEKGDIPEGYSVSREKKERFSLILESASTNQTSMYLCASRTRGSSGNTIYFGEGSWLTVV.

The genes are TRBV7-2 and TRBJ2-7; 9 bases are shared with TRBD2. The germline V gene encodes CDR1 SGHTA and CDR2 FQGNSA. Losses at the gene ends were 4 bases for V and 3 bases for J; bases not matched to a gene: 19. The CDR3 loop spans 19 amino acids. The chain's CDR3 is CASSWAGGPLDKGFYEQYF. Written as DNA, the CDR3 is TGTGCCAGCAGCTGGGCGGGAGGGCCTCTAGATAAGGGGTTCTACGAGCAGTACTTC.

This clone was counted only a few times. The chain recombines TRBV19 with TRBJ1-4; TRBD1 might be the D (6 bases). The CDR3 is 16 amino acids. Trimming shortened V by 1 base and J by 6 bases, and 15 bases separated the two germline ends. Germline V lookup: CDR1 LNHDA, CDR2 SQIVND (reference sequence). CDR3 bases: TGTGCCAGTAGTATAGGAGACGGGACAATCTATGAAAAACTGTTTTTT. Translating gives CASSIGDGTIYEKLFF.

J is TRBJ2-5 and V is TRBV6-5, with 7 bases lining up with TRBD2. V dropped 2 bases and J dropped 5; count of bases not matched to a gene: 8. The CDR3 extends over 15 amino acids. In germline, CDR1 is MNHEY, CDR2 SVGAGI. The CDR3 bases are TGTGCCAGCAGTTACGTGGGGGGGAACTTGGAGACCCAGTACTTC. This codes for CASSYVGGNLETQYF.

Only a few counts were recorded for this clone. The chain is built from TRBV4-2 and TRBJ2-7, with 8 bases lining up with TRBD1. CDR1 and CDR2 from the germline V gene are LGHNA and YNFKEQ. The CDR3 has 14 residues. Trimming took 4 bases from V and 2 from J; bases not matched to a gene: 4. CDR3 protein: CASSPTGDPYEQYF. The CDR3 region has the DNA TGTGCCAGCAGCCCGACAGGGGACCCCTACGAGCAGTACTTC.

The chain couples TRBV11-2 to TRBJ2-1; TRBD2 agrees at 9 bases. Germline CDR1 SGHAT, CDR2 FQNNGV. V was pared by 1 base and J by 7 bases, with 8 bases of the junction left unmatched. This CDR3 comprises 16 residues. CDR3 sequence: CASSLVWREGQNEQFF. For the CDR3, the DNA is TGTGCCAGCAGCTTAGTGTGGCGGGAGGGCCAAAATGAGCAGTTCTTC.

The chain employs TRBV4-3 and TRBJ1-4; 7 bases agree with TRBD1. The J segment lost 6 bases and the V segment lost 0 bases, leaving 13 bases of the junction unmatched. Germline CDR1 is LGHNA and CDR2 is YSLEER. The CDR3 is 18 residues long. CDR3 sequence reads: CASSQEGRNRGLDEKLFF. CDR3 bases: TGCGCCAGCAGCCAAGAGGGACGGAACAGGGGATTGGATGAAAAACTGTTTTTT.

This clone was seen just once. The rearrangement links TRBV12-5 to TRBJ2-2, with TRBD2 identical over 8 bases. The V gene end was trimmed by 7 bases and the J gene end by 0 bases; junction bases not matched to a gene: 10. This CDR3 has 17 amino acids. Looked up from germline, CDR1 is LGHNT and CDR2 is FRNRAP. CDR3 in amino acids: CASDPSGSTSNTGELFF. The CDR3 bases are TGTGCTAGTGACCCCAGCGGGAGTACCTCGAACACCGGGGAGCTGTTTTTT.

This chain joins TRBV30 and TRBJ2-2, with TRBD2 matching 15 bases. From germline, CDR1 is GTSNPN and CDR2 SVGIG (reference sequence). This CDR3 region has 19 residues. The V segment lost 4 bases and the J segment 6 bases; nucleotides outside the gene matches: 15. The CDR3 DNA follows: TGTGCCTGGAAAGAAGGGGCGCGGGGACTAGCGGGAGGCCCCGGGGAGCTGTTTTTT. Its translation: CAWKEGARGLAGGPGELFF.

A few counts support this clone. The V and J genes are TRBV7-7 and TRBJ2-5; a weak D match, TRBD2 (6 bases). TRBJ2-7 matches the DNA end more closely, so the J call is doubtful. Per germline, CDR1 SSHAT and CDR2 FNYEAQ (reference sequence). The CDR3 is made up of 13 amino acids. In nucleotides, the CDR3 is TGTGCCAGCAGCCTAACGGGGGTTGACGAGCAGTACTTC. It is translated as CASSLTGVDEQYF.

The CDR3 region is CASSGGKRRAGELFF. The DNA of the CDR3 is TGTGCCAGCTCAGGAGGGAAGAGGCGGGCCGGGGAGCTGTTTTTT. This chain connects TRBV7-8 to TRBJ2-2, with D possibly TRBD2 on 6 matching bases. In germline, CDR1 is SGHVS, CDR2 FQNEAQ. Trimming took off 8 bases at V and 6 bases at J, with 19 bases between the two ends. This CDR3 contains 15 residues.

V usage is TRBV5-6 and J usage is TRBJ2-7; 8 bases align to TRBD1. V lost 0 bases and J lost 3; bases outside the gene matches: 8. The CDR3 spans 16 residues. Looked up from germline, CDR1 is SGHDT and CDR2 is YYEEEE. The CDR3 nucleotides read TGTGCCAGCAGCTTGGAGGGGACAGGAGCTTTCTACGAGCAGTACTTC. Encoded protein: CASSLEGTGAFYEQYF.

The chain joins TRBV11-2 to TRBJ2-7; D is unresolved. The CDR3 contains 12 residues. Germline CDR1 is SGHAT and CDR2 is FQNNGV. Trimming took off 4 bases at V and 7 bases at J, with 11 bases between the two ends. Here the CDR3 reads CASSCLVREQYF. The CDR3 coding sequence is TGTGCCAGCAGCTGCTTAGTGAGGGAGCAGTACTTC. Using reference TRBV11-2 and TRBJ2-7 for the parts outside the CDR3, the full variable domain is EAGVAQSPRYKIIEKRQSVAFWCNPISGHATLYWYQQILGQGPKLLIQFQNNGVVDDSQLPKDRFSAERLKGVDSTLKIQPAKLEDSAVYLCASSCLVREQYFGPGTRLTVT.

There are a few counts of this clone. This sequence joins TRBV28 and TRBJ2-7; maybe TRBD2 (5 bases). Deletions cut 5 bases from V and 5 bases from J, with 16 bases between. The CDR3 loop spans 14 amino acids. Germline V gene data show CDR1 as MDHEN and CDR2 as SYDVKM. The CDR3 coding sequence is TGTGCCAGCAGTAGCGGAAGTAGCTCAAACGAGCAGTACTTC. Its protein is CASSSGSSSNEQYF.

The genes are TRBV27 and TRBJ2-7; 8 bases line up with TRBD2. Germline V gene data show CDR1 as MNHEY and CDR2 as SMNVEV (reference sequence). The CDR3 spans 14 residues. V was clipped by 3 bases and J by 0 bases; unmatched bases: 1. In DNA, the CDR3 is TGTGCCAGCAGTTTCGGGACTAGCTCCTACGAGCAGTACTTC. Protein product: CASSFGTSSYEQYF.

The V call is TRBV11-3, the J call TRBJ2-4; 11 bases map to TRBD2. Germline V gene data show CDR1 as SGHNT and CDR2 as YENEEA. Unmatched junction bases numbered 2, after V lost 2 bases and J lost 5 bases. This CDR3 has 15 residues. For the CDR3, the DNA is TGTGCCAGCAGCTTACGGACTAGCGGGCAAAACATTCAGTACTTC. Translated, it gives CASSLRTSGQNIQYF. The complete variable domain, with remaining parts taken from reference TRBV11-3 and TRBJ2-4, reads EAGVVQSPRYKIIEKKQPVAFWCNPISGHNTLYWYLQNLGQGPELLIRYENEEAVDDSQLPKDRFSAERLKGVDSTLKIQPAELGDSAVYLCASSLRTSGQNIQYFGAGTRLSVL.

In this sample, this clone turned up a few times. This chain joins TRBV27 and TRBJ1-3; 7 bases fit TRBD1. The CDR3 runs to 15 residues. V dropped 5 bases and J dropped 2; count of bases not matched to a gene: 6. Germline V CDR1 and CDR2: MNHEY, SMNVEV (reference sequence). The CDR3 coding sequence is TGTGCCAGCAGTGCTAATGGGACAGCTGGAAACACCATATATTTT. Amino acids: CASSANGTAGNTIYF.

The J gene is TRBJ2-1, the V gene TRBV29-1, with D unresolved. There are 12 residues in the CDR3. The V gene's germline CDR1 is SQVTM and CDR2 ANQGSEA. Trimming cost V 4 bases and J 3 bases, with 7 bases left between them. Written as DNA, the CDR3 is TGCAGCGTTGTGGCTAGCTACAATGAGCAGTTCTTC. Translation gives CSVVASYNEQFF.

This clone was recorded only once. The V and J genes are TRBV6-1 and TRBJ1-3, with TRBD1 matching 7 bases. Trimming took 2 bases from V and 2 from J; bases not matched to a gene: 6. The CDR3 loop spans 16 amino acids. The germline V gene has CDR1 MNHNS and CDR2 SASEGT. Written as DNA, the CDR3 is TGTGCCAGCAGTGAATTCGACAGGGACCCTGGAAACACCATATATTTT. Its translation is CASSEFDRDPGNTIYF.